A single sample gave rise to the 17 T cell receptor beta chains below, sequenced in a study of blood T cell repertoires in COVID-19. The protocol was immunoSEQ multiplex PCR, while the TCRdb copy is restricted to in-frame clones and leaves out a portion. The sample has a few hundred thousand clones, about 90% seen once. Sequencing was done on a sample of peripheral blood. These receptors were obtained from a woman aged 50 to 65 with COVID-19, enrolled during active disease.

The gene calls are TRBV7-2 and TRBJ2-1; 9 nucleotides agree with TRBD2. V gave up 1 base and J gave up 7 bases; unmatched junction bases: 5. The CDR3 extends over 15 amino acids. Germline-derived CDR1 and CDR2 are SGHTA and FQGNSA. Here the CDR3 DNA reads TGTGCCAGCAGCTTAGAGGGCGGGAGGGCGAATGAGCAGTTCTTC. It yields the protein CASSLEGGRANEQFF.

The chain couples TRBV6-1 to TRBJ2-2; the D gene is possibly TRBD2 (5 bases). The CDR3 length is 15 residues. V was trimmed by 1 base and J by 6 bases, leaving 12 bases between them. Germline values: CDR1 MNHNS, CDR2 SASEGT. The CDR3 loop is CASSEGEFFAGELFF. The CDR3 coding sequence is TGTGCCAGCAGTGAAGGGGAGTTTTTCGCCGGGGAGCTGTTTTTT.

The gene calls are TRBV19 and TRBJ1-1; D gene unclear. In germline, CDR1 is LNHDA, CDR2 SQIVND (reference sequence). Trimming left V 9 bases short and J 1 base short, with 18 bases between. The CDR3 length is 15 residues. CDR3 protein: CASHPRGGGNTEAFF. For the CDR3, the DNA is TGTGCCAGCCATCCCCGGGGTGGAGGGAACACTGAAGCTTTCTTT.

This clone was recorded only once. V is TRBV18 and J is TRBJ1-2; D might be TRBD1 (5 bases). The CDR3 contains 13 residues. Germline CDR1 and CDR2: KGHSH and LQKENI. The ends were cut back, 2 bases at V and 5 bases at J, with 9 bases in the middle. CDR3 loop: CASSPDSPYGYTF. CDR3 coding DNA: TGTGCCAGCTCACCAGACAGCCCATATGGCTACACCTTC.

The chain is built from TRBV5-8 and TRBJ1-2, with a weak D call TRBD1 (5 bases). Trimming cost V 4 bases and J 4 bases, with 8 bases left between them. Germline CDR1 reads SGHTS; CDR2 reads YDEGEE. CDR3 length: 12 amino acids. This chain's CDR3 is CASSQGGYGYTF. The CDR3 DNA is TGTGCCAGCAGCCAGGGTGGCTATGGCTACACCTTC.

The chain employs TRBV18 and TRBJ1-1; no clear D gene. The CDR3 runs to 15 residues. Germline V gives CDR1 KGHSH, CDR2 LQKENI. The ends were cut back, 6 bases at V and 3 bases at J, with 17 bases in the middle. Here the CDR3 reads CASSYRRGEDTEAFF. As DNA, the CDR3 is TGTGCCAGCTCGTATCGACGCGGGGAGGACACTGAAGCTTTCTTT.

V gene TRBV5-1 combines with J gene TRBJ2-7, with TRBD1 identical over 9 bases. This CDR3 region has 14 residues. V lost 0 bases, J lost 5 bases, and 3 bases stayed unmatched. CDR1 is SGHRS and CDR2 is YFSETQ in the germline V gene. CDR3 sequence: CASSLGQGVDEQYF. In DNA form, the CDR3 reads TGCGCCAGCAGCTTGGGACAGGGGGTAGACGAGCAGTACTTC.

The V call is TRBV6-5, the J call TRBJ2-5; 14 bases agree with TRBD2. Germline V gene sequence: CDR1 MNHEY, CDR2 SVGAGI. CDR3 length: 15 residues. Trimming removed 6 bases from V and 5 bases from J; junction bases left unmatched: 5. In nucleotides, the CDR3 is TGTGCCAGCAGCTTCGGACTAGCGGGAGGCGAGACCCAGTACTTC. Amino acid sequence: CASSFGLAGGETQYF.

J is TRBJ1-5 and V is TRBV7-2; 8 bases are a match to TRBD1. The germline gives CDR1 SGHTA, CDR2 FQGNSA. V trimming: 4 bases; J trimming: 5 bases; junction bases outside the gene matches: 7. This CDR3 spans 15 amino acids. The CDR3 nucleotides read TGTGCCAGCAGCTCCGGGACAGGCGTCGATCAGCCCCAGCATTTT. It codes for CASSSGTGVDQPQHF.

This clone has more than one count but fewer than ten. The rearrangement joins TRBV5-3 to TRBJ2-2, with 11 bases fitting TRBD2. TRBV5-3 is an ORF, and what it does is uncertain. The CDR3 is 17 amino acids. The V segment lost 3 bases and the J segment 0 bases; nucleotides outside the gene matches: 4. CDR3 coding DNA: TGTGCCAGAAGCTCGGGACTAGCGGACGCGAACACCGGGGAGCTGTTTTTT. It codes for CARSSGLADANTGELFF.

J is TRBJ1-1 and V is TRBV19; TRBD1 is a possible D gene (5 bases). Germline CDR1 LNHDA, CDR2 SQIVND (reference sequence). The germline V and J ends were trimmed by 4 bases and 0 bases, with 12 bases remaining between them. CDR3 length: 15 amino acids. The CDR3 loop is CASSRWGGMNTEAFF. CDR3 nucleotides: TGTGCCAGTAGTAGATGGGGCGGAATGAACACTGAAGCTTTCTTT.

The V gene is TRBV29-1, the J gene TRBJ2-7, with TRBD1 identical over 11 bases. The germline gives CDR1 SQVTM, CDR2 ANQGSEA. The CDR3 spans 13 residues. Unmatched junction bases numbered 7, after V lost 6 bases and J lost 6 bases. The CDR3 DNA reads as TGCAGCGTCGCGGGACAGGGGGGCCGCGAGCAGTACTTC. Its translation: CSVAGQGGREQYF.

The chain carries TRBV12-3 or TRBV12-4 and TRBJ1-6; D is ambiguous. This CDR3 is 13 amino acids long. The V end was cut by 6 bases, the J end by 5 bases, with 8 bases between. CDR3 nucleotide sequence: TGTGCCAGCAGGGGCAGAAATAATTCACCCCTCCACTTT. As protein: CASRGRNNSPLHF.

For the CDR3, the DNA is TGTGCCAGCAGCTTGGCGGCTTCGGGGTACTATGGCTACACCTTC. This encodes CASSLAASGYYGYTF. This rearrangement joins TRBV5-4 to TRBJ1-2; D unclear. V lost 0 bases and J lost 3, with 12 bases in between. Per germline, CDR1 SGHNT and CDR2 YYREEE (reference sequence). The CDR3 is made up of 15 amino acids. The whole variable domain, filled in from reference TRBV5-4 and TRBJ1-2, reads ETGVTQSPTHLIKTRGQQVTLRCSSQSGHNTVSWYQQALGQGPQFIFQYYREEENGRGNFPPRFSGLQFPNYSSELNVNALELDDSALYLCASSLAASGYYGYTFGSGTRLTVV.

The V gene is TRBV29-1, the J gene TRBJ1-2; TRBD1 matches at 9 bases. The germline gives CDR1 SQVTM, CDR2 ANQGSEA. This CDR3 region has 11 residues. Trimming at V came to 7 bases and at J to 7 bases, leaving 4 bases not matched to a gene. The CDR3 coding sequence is TGCAGCGCGGACAGGGGATCTGGCTACACCTTC. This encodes CSADRGSGYTF.

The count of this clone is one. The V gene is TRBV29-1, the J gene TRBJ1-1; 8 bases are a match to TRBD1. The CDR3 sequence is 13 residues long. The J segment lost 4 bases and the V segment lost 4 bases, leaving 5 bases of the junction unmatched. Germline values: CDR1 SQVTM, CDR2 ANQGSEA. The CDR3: CSVGPGGVTEAFF. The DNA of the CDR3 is TGCAGCGTTGGGCCAGGGGGCGTCACTGAAGCTTTCTTT. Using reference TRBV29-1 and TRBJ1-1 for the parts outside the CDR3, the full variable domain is SAVISQKPSRDICQRGTSLTIQCQVDSQVTMMFWYRQQPGQSLTLIATANQGSEATYESGFVIDKFPISRPNLTFSTLTVSNMSPEDSSIYLCSVGPGGVTEAFFGQGTRLTVV.

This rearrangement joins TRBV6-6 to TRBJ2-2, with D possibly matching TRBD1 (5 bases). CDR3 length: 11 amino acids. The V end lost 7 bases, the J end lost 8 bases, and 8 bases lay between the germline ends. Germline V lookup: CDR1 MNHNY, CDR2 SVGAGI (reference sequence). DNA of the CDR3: TGTGCCAGCACCAGGGTGGGGGAGCTGTTTTTT. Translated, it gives CASTRVGELFF.